This TCR beta chain was identified during a study of T cells after yellow fever vaccination. Making TCR cDNA involved 5'RACE template switching, which added UMIs and a universal primer site. TCRdb re-analysed the 5' RACE reads in MiXCR, keeping a single row per CDR3 protein. Here the sample spans around 300,000 distinct CDR3 sequences, 10% to 15% being singletons. Regarding the study as a whole: The study re-detected most primary-vaccination clones after the booster (roughly 95% CD4, 88% CD8). Across the CD4 and CD8 compartments, a small share of clonotypes was present in both. Though weaker, the secondary response peaked faster, on day 5 versus 15.

Between the trimmed V and J ends, which lost 6 bases and 4 bases, there was a span of 10 bases. Germline V gene lookup returns CDR1 SGHTA and CDR2 FQGNSA. This CDR3 has 12 amino acids. This clonotype came up many times. Its antigen is as yet unknown. Sequencing used CD4+ T cells sorted from PBMCs, obtained 45 days after the yellow fever booster vaccination. V is TRBV7-2 and J is TRBJ2-7, with D maybe TRBD2 (5 bases). This sequence originates from a young man who received the YFV17D yellow fever vaccine. The CDR3 here is CASSLSGYEQYF. The CDR3 bases are TGTGCCAGCAGTTTAAGCGGTTACGAGCAGTACTTC.